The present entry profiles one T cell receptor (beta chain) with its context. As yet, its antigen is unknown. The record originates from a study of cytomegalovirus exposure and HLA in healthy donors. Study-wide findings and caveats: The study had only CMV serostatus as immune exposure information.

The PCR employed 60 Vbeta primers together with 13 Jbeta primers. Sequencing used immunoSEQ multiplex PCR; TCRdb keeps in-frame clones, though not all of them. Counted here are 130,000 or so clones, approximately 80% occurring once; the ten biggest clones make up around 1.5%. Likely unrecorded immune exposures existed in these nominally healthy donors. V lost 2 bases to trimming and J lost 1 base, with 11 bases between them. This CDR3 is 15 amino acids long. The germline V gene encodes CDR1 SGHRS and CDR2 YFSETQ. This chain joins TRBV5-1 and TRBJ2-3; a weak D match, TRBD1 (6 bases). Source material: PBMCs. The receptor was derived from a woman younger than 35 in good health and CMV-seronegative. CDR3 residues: CASSFHGQRTDTQYF. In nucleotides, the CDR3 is TGCGCCAGCAGCTTCCACGGACAGCGCACAGATACGCAGTATTTT.